One sample yielded the 9 T cell receptor beta chains listed below, sequenced in a study of T cell responses to AZD1222 COVID-19 vaccine. Method: immunoSEQ multiplex PCR; TCRdb's copy keeps in-frame clones and lacks some. The sample includes 150,000 or so clones, roughly 94% seen only once; the top ten take about 1%. This specimen was peripheral blood, taken 28 days after the second AZD1222 dose. These receptors originate from an adult who received the AZD1222 COVID-19 vaccine.

The DNA for the CDR3 is TGCGCCAGCAGCCAACGCCAGGGGGATTCACCCCTCCACTTT. Protein sequence: CASSQRQGDSPLHF. The chain recombines TRBV4-1 with TRBJ1-6, with 7 bases lining up with TRBD1. Looked up from germline, CDR1 is MGHRA and CDR2 is YSYEKL. CDR3 length: 14 residues. V gave up 2 bases and J gave up 8 bases; unmatched junction bases: 3.

The rearrangement joins TRBV3-1 (or the pseudogene TRBV3-2) to TRBJ2-1; 8 positions agree with TRBD2. Looked up from germline, CDR1 is LGHDT and CDR2 is YNNKEL (reference sequence). Trimming removed 0 bases from V and 7 bases from J; junction bases left unmatched: 5. The CDR3 is 15 residues long. DNA for the CDR3: TGTGCCAGCAGCCAAGAAGGGACTAGTTCTAATGAGCAGTTCTTC. Its translation is CASSQEGTSSNEQFF.

The V gene is TRBV7-8, the J gene TRBJ1-1, with D hard to call. CDR1 and CDR2 (germline): SGHVS, FQNEAQ. V was shortened by 4 bases and J by 4 bases, with 13 bases between the two germline ends. CDR3 length: 14 residues. CDR3 region: CASSSSAGFTEAFF. The CDR3 DNA sequence: TGTGCCAGCAGCTCTTCCGCGGGATTCACTGAAGCTTTCTTT.

This chain joins TRBV7-9 and TRBJ2-7; D might be TRBD1 or TRBD2, each matching 5 bases. Germline V gene sequence: CDR1 SEHNR, CDR2 FQNEAQ (reference sequence). The germline V and J ends were trimmed by 2 bases and 4 bases, with 18 bases remaining between them. This CDR3 has 16 amino acids. This chain's CDR3 is CASSLSQGREFYEQYF. The CDR3 nucleotides are TGTGCCAGCAGCTTATCCCAGGGCCGGGAATTTTACGAGCAGTACTTC.

This chain's CDR3 is CASSRTGSYTEAFF. CDR3 DNA: TGTGCCAGCAGCCGGACAGGGTCCTACACTGAAGCTTTCTTT. The genes are TRBV16 and TRBJ1-1; 8 nucleotides line up with TRBD1. V lost 4 bases, J lost 3 bases, and 4 bases stayed unmatched. The CDR3 loop spans 14 amino acids. Germline-derived CDR1 and CDR2 are KGHSY and FQNENV.

This clone was recorded once. The chain links TRBV27 to TRBJ1-2; D gene unclear. The germline V and J ends were trimmed by 2 bases and 5 bases, with 9 bases remaining between them. There are 13 residues in the CDR3. CDR1 and CDR2 (germline): MNHEY, SMNVEV (reference sequence). The CDR3 is CASSLGKGYGYTF. In DNA form, the CDR3 reads TGTGCCAGCAGTTTAGGTAAAGGGTATGGCTACACCTTC.

This clone was observed a handful of times. The chain couples TRBV5-6 to TRBJ2-7; TRBD1 is a possible D gene (5 bases). CDR1 and CDR2 from the germline V gene are SGHDT and YYEEEE. CDR3 size: 15 residues. V lost 4 bases and J lost 2, with 16 bases in between. The CDR3 nucleotides read TGTGCCAGCAGCCTTACGGACAATGGGGCCTACGAGCAGTACTTC. Residues: CASSLTDNGAYEQYF.

The chain carries TRBV5-1 and TRBJ2-1; 7 bases are a match to TRBD1. Germline trimming cut 4 bases from V and 10 bases from J; bases unmatched to any gene: 11. Germline-derived CDR1 and CDR2 are SGHRS and YFSETQ. This CDR3 contains 14 residues. The CDR3 DNA reads as TGCGCCAGCAGCCAAACAACGGGGACAGCCGAGCAGTTCTTC. Its protein is CASSQTTGTAEQFF.

This sequence joins TRBV5-1 and TRBJ1-1; 7 bases map to TRBD1. With V trimmed by 5 bases and J by 11 bases, 6 bases remained unmatched. Per germline, CDR1 SGHRS and CDR2 YFSETQ. The CDR3 totals 11 residues. The CDR3 nucleotides are TGCGCCAGCAGACAGGGGTTTAGTGCTTTCTTT. This codes for CASRQGFSAFF.